This T cell receptor beta chain came from a study of cytomegalovirus exposure and HLA in healthy donors listed by TCRdb under 2017. Context from the whole study: According to an earlier analysis of 587 of the donors, 150 million to 200 million T cells yielded 117 million unique TCR beta sequences and approximately 300 Gb of sequence data. Approximately 310 gigabases of sequencing data and approximately 80 million unique TCR sequences were included in an early release covering 550 to 800 HLA-typed donors. Of the 300 to 500 genotyped donors, 65% to 90% were placed in the genetic ancestry cluster associated with self-reported Caucasian donors. The aim of the study was to test whether cataloging public T cell receptors could identify signatures of past pathogen exposure. Using immunosequencing, the study profiled T cell repertoires from approximately 700 subjects and related those repertoires to cytomegalovirus serostatus. A separate validation cohort of 90 to 150 different subjects was used in addition to the 666-subject first cohort. To predict cytomegalovirus infection status, the study combined high-throughput TCR immunosequencing, statistical association of individual TCRs with disease status, and machine learning. To study patterns of TCR occurrence, a later analysis re-analyzed previously published TCR beta repertoires from 666 donors and added high-resolution HLA genotyping. Rather than drawing on any new phenotypic data, the later analysis identified candidate immune exposures from TCR beta sequences and the way those sequences occurred across donors. In an earlier analysis of 587 of the donors, high-throughput TCR beta sequencing was used to judge whether each TCR beta V gene segment behaved as functional or pseudogenic. Donor age, sex, ethnicity and CMV serostatus were compiled together with the repertoire data. A later genetic analysis took genome-wide SNP genotypes for about three fifths of the 666 donors and used that subset as a discovery cohort. All discovery cohort repertoires had been generated on a single sequencing platform. HLA typing covered class I and class II loci at four-digit resolution. Typing coverage differed by locus: A, B, C, DRB1 and DQB1 were typed in roughly 629-640 donors, DQA1 in 500 to 550, DPA1 in approximately 600, and DPB1 in approximately 450. Roughly 5 DR-DQ haplotypes were treated as single units for association and clustering because of strong linkage in the cohort. On average, roughly 240,000 unique TCR beta nucleotide sequences were sequenced per donor among several hundred genotyped donors of the cohort, with roughly 18% of those sequences being non-productive.

Trimming takes 4 bases off V and 2 bases off J; junction bases not matched to a gene: 2. The germline V gene (reference sequence) gives CDR1 as SEHNR and CDR2 as FQNEAQ. From its cysteine to its phenylalanine, the CDR3 spans 14 amino acids. The DNA shown is the 42-base CDR3, in frame from base 1. As to this clone: Its antigen has not been determined. No clone much larger than this one lies a single base away; base qualities are absent.

What the study reported, not specific to this receptor: A later genetic analysis reported fewer N-insertions in productive TCRs among donors in an Asian-associated ancestry cluster than the roughly 620-donor mean. A later analysis reported that several top co-occurrence clusters appeared linked to parvovirus B19, influenza, CMV and Epstein-Barr virus. Over 15 rarely observed V segments, including chromosome 9 orphons, were excluded from the earlier analysis of about 610 of the donors because counts were too low. In a later analysis, HLA-associated TCR beta chains were found to be more clonally expanded and to have lower generation probabilities than equally common non-associated chains. Some IMGT-functional V segments, including TRBV6-2 and TRBV6-3, could not be told apart with the 87-base-pair reads, so those segments were excluded. According to a later analysis, TCR association rates differed among HLA loci, with DRB1 alleles showing the most associated TCRs and HLA-C alleles showing the fewest. The cohort was sequenced for TCR beta chains only, and without alpha or paired-chain data the features that could be detected were limited. Cytomegalovirus status was reported to be diagnosed by the classifier with high specificity and sensitivity in both the original and validation cohorts. The only immune exposure information available for the cohort was CMV serostatus. Assigning TCR associations to individual alleles was difficult when HLA alleles, especially DR and DQ, strongly co-occurred. The study gave a list of about 170 TCR beta chains associated with cytomegalovirus. At a false discovery rate of 0.05, a later analysis linked some 18,000 TCR beta sequences to specific HLA alleles. Linkage disequilibrium might explain the correlated functional status among segregating V segments, but an unknown experimental factor could not be excluded. A later analysis found that most CMV-associated TCR beta chains appeared HLA-restricted, with HLA associations seemingly driven largely by CMV exposure. Across donors, most TCR sequences were observed very rarely, whereas some public TCRs were present in many individuals. A group of highly shared sequence variants was considered likely to be a technical artifact of the sequencing pipeline. Sequencing depth was assumed to be roughly uniform across donors in the presence/absence analyses, though that assumption may not hold. A later genetic analysis associated a missense DCLRE1C variant with V-gene and J-gene trimming of TCR beta chains, and an independent cohort replicated the association. In an earlier analysis of about 600 of the donors, most TCR beta V segments appeared in productive rearrangements about 87% or about 30% of the time, broadly matching IMGT annotations. In vitro tests confirmed that a few of the cytomegalovirus-associated TCR beta chains recognize cytomegalovirus antigens. According to the authors, the approach could potentially be generalized to other disease states and immunological phenotypes. A further reported finding was that TCR beta sequences accurately predicted the HLA-A and HLA-B alleles for most subjects in the first cohort. HLA typing was unavailable for some donors at each locus, so association tests used only the typed subset.

The method behind the library was the immunoSEQ multiplex PCR assay. The multiplex PCR relied on a mix of 60 forward primers for TCR Vbeta segments and 13 reverse primers for TCR Jbeta segments. A multiplex PCR assay on genomic DNA amplified the CDR3 region of rearranged TCR beta genes. On the Illumina HiSeq System, the amplified TCR beta libraries were sequenced as 87-base-pair reads. The study's processing was this. A later analysis tallied around 80 million unique TCR beta chains across the roughly 610 repertoires, and around 9.9 million of those chains were shared by two or more donors. Raw reads were error-corrected and collapsed into unique sequences by a nearest-neighbor algorithm in which closely related sequences were merged to remove PCR and sequencing errors. V, D and J gene segments were assigned by aligning CDR3 sequences to IMGT reference sequences. For a sequence to be retained, at least a six-nucleotide match to both a V gene segment and a J gene segment was required. Rearrangements were classified as productive when the CDR3 lacked stop codons and remained in frame with V and J, and all other rearrangements were classified as non-productive. CDR3 was defined by IMGT convention, running from the second conserved V-encoded cysteine to the conserved J-encoded phenylalanine. The earlier analysis of about 620 of the donors excluded sequences that lacked an unambiguous match to a single V gene segment. An earlier analysis of some 610 of the donors called V segments functional above 56.7% productive rearrangements and segregating when the between-donor standard deviation exceeded 5%. To diagnose cytomegalovirus status from the catalog of TCR beta chain sequences, a statistical classification framework was built. V and J gene assignment, in a later analysis, came from comparing TCR nucleotide sequences with IMGT/GENE-DB human TR gene sequences. A later analysis assigned CDR3 sequences and most-parsimonious VDJ recombination scenarios with the TCRdist pipeline. A later analysis defined each TCR beta chain by its CDR3 amino acid sequence plus V-gene family, and excluded reads lacking a unique V-gene family. A later analysis removed 550 to 650 highly shared, low-generation-probability nucleotide sequences to deal with suspected cross-contamination and a sequencing artifact. For each public chain, a later analysis derived a clonal expansion index from normalized ranks of inferred template counts within each repertoire. A later analysis computed generation probabilities with a VDJ recombination model fitted to out-of-frame rearrangements, and checked the results against IGoR. In a later analysis, hypergeometric tests were used to score TCR-TCR, TCR-HLA and TCR-CMV co-occurrence, with a repertoire-size bias correction applied to TCR pairs. A later analysis estimated false discovery rates by permuting HLA or CMV assignments 20 times. In a later analysis, co-occurring TCRs were grouped using DBSCAN, and TCRdist sequence similarity was added for clustering within HLA-allele-positive subsets. Repertoires with fewer than 30,000 or more than 120,000 public chains were left out of co-occurrence clustering, as were about five repertoires with anomalous nucleotide sharing. Imported from immuneACCESS, the table was reduced by TCRdb to in-frame sequences with V and J called. These copies leave out some clones; in studies compared against another copy, an unresolved V gene accounts for under half, and the cause of the remainder is not known. That table is the source of V, J and clone size, and D and trimming were worked out from the DNA. This sample comprises fewer than 90,000 clones, over 75% of them detected only once. The ten largest clones add up to approximately 5.7% of the sample.

The cohort consisted of approximately 690 healthy bone marrow donors. At the time of sampling, all cohort members were nominally healthy, though unrecorded immune exposures were likely present. The donor was CMV seronegative and belonged to the group of around 350 seronegative cohort members. Every donor gave a peripheral blood sample, and the peripheral blood mononuclear cells from that sample were used for TCR beta sequencing. Genomic DNA extraction from the blood cell samples was performed with the Qiagen DNeasy Blood Extraction Kit. In this chain, TRBV7-9 is recombined with TRBJ2-7; a stretch of 10 junction bases matches TRBD2. Sequenced: PBMCs. The sequence derives from a female donor in good health and CMV-seronegative. At the DNA level, the sequence is TGTGCCAGCAGCTCGAGCGGGAGGGCCTACGAGCAGTACTTC. This sequence encodes CASSSSGRAYEQYF. Extended through the reference TRBV7-9 and TRBJ2-7 proteins, this CDR3 yields the full variable domain: DTGVSQNPRHKITKRGQNVTFRCDPISEHNRLYWYRQTLGQGPEFLTYFQNEAQLEKSRLLSDRFSAERPKGSFSTLEIQRTEQGDSAMYLCASSSSGRAYEQYFGPGTRLTVT.